Shown below are 9 T cell receptor beta chains from a single sample sequenced in a study of blood T cell repertoires in COVID-19 (TCRdb year 2020). Receptor libraries were prepared by the immunoSEQ multiplex PCR assay. TCRdb retrieved this table from immuneACCESS and kept in-frame rearrangements only. Not all clones are present; in checked studies, unresolved V genes account for under half, and no reason is known for the remainder. This sample holds roughly 110,000 clones; around 83% were observed only once. The ten largest clonotypes hold 7.9% of the sample. Sequencing input: peripheral blood. These receptors were collected from a man aged 65-85 years with acute or convalescent COVID-19.

V is TRBV28 and J is TRBJ1-1; D gene ambiguous. This CDR3 spans 14 amino acids. V shed 6 bases and J shed 0 bases, with 11 bases lying between them. Germline CDR1 is MDHEN and CDR2 is SYDVKM. This CDR3 reads CASSPAGMNTEAFF. CDR3 bases: TGTGCCAGCAGCCCAGCAGGCATGAACACTGAAGCTTTCTTT.

The rearrangement uses TRBV18 and TRBJ2-3, with 7 bases identical to TRBD1. Germline V gene data show CDR1 as KGHSH and CDR2 as LQKENI. The CDR3 contains 14 residues. The junction had 3 bases not matched to a gene; V was cut back by 3 bases and J by 3 bases. CDR3 sequence: CASSPGQITDTQYF. The CDR3, as DNA: TGTGCCAGCTCACCGGGACAGATAACAGATACGCAGTATTTT. Looking up the rest from reference TRBV18 and TRBJ2-3 gives the full variable domain: NAGVMQNPRHLVRRRGQEARLRCSPMKGHSHVYWYRQLPEEGLKFMVYLQKENIIDESGMPKERFSAEFPKEGPSILRIQQVVRGDSAAYFCASSPGQITDTQYFGPGTRLTVL.

The V and J genes are TRBV2 and TRBJ2-3; D gene ambiguous. V was shortened by 6 bases and J by 2 bases, with 6 bases between the two germline ends. Germline values: CDR1 SNHLY, CDR2 FYNNEI. CDR3 length: 12 residues. CDR3 residues: CASSVFTDTQYF. In DNA, the CDR3 is TGTGCCAGCAGCGTTTTCACAGATACGCAGTATTTT.

This clone appeared once. The genes are TRBV29-1 and TRBJ2-3; D is unclear. Germline CDR1 and CDR2: SQVTM and ANQGSEA. The CDR3 spans 12 residues. Trimming cost V 1 base and J 1 base, with 3 bases left between them. CDR3 nucleotide sequence: TGCAGCGTTGAAGCGGGCACAGATACGCAGTATTTT. This sequence encodes CSVEAGTDTQYF.

CDR3 in DNA: TGTGCCAGCCAAGGGACAGCCAACACCGGGGAGCTGTTTTTT. Translating it yields CASQGTANTGELFF. The V call is TRBV6-5, the J call TRBJ2-2, with TRBD1 identical over 7 bases. This CDR3 is 14 amino acids long. V was pared by 8 bases and J by 2 bases, with 5 bases of the junction left unmatched. Germline CDR1 reads MNHEY; CDR2 reads SVGAGI.

The chain uses TRBV7-3 and TRBJ2-5, with 9 positions matching TRBD2. V lost 5 bases to trimming and J lost 1 base; unmatched junction nucleotides: 5. Germline values: CDR1 SGHTA, CDR2 FQGTGA. This CDR3 has 15 residues. The CDR3 spells CASSPTSGPQETQYF. In DNA form, the CDR3 reads TGTGCCAGCAGCCCGACTAGCGGCCCCCAAGAGACCCAGTACTTC.

This clone was detected only a few times. The chain carries TRBV18 and TRBJ1-1, with 8 bases aligning to TRBD1. Germline assignment: CDR1 KGHSH and CDR2 LQKENI. V shed 2 bases, J shed 8 bases, and the junction held 10 bases outside the gene matches. This CDR3 has 15 residues. DNA for the CDR3: TGTGCCAGCTCACCAAATAGTCAGGGGGCAAAGGAAGCTTTCTTT. Amino acids: CASSPNSQGAKEAFF. The entire variable domain, with the rest obtained from reference TRBV18 and TRBJ1-1, is as follows: NAGVMQNPRHLVRRRGQEARLRCSPMKGHSHVYWYRQLPEEGLKFMVYLQKENIIDESGMPKERFSAEFPKEGPSILRIQQVVRGDSAAYFCASSPNSQGAKEAFFGQGTRLTVV.

This chain uses TRBV2 with TRBJ2-1, with 7 bases fitting TRBD1. CDR3 length: 14 amino acids. V lost 4 bases to trimming and J lost 7 bases; unmatched junction nucleotides: 7. CDR1 is SNHLY, CDR2 FYNNEI, per germline. CDR3 protein: CASSVEGGTNEQFF. CDR3 in DNA: TGTGCCAGCAGTGTTGAAGGGGGCACGAATGAGCAGTTCTTC.

V is TRBV6-5 and J is TRBJ1-2, with 9 bases identical to TRBD1. Germline CDR1 MNHEY, CDR2 SVGAGI. CDR3 size: 14 residues. The trim removed 5 bases at V and 8 bases at J, leaving 9 bases unmatched. The CDR3 region has the DNA TGTGCCAGCAGTCAGGGACAGGGTGGGAACGGCTACACCTTC. Translation gives CASSQGQGGNGYTF.